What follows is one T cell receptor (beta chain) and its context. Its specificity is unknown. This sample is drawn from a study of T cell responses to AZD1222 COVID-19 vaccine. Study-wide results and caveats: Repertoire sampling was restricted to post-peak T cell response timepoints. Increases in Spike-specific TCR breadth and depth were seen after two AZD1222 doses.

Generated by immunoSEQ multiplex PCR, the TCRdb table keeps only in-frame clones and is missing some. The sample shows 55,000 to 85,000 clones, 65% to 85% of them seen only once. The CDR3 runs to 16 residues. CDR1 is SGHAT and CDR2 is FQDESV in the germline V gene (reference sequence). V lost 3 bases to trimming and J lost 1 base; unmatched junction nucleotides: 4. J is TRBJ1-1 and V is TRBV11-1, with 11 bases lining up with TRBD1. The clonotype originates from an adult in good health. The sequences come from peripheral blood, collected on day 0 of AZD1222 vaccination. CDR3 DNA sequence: TGTGCCAGCAGCTTCTCAGGACAGGGGGCGAACACTGAAGCTTTCTTT. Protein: CASSFSGQGANTEAFF.